Shown below are 21 T cell receptor beta chains from a single sample sequenced in a study of technical replicates of blood from a handful of donors. Produced via immunoSEQ multiplex PCR; TCRdb's table is partial and in-frame only. The data hold nearly 80,000 clones, with about 92% observed a single time. Material: T cells isolated from PBMCs. The source is a human donor in good health.

The V call is TRBV28, the J call TRBJ2-7, with 8 bases identical to TRBD2. Germline V CDR1 and CDR2: MDHEN, SYDVKM. V was pared by 4 bases and J by 0 bases, with 11 bases of the junction left unmatched. CDR3 length: 17 amino acids. CDR3 sequence: CASSSGGAPLYSYEQYF. CDR3 nucleotides: TGTGCCAGCAGTTCCGGGGGGGCGCCCCTTTACTCCTACGAGCAGTACTTC.

The chain couples TRBV6-6 to TRBJ2-1; 9 bases map to TRBD2. This CDR3 region has 16 residues. CDR1 is MNHNY and CDR2 is SVGAGI in the germline V gene (reference sequence). Losses at the gene ends were 1 base for V and 5 bases for J; bases not matched to a gene: 6. The CDR3 is CASSYLSSGINNEQFF. DNA of the CDR3: TGTGCCAGCAGTTACTTATCTAGCGGGATTAACAATGAGCAGTTCTTC.

The chain employs TRBV4-1 and TRBJ2-5; D may be TRBD1 (5 bases). The CDR3 length is 14 residues. The germline gives CDR1 MGHRA, CDR2 YSYEKL. Trimming cost V 4 bases and J 1 base, with 10 bases left between them. For the CDR3, the DNA is TGCGCCAGCAGCCCGAGTGGGGCCCAAGAGACCCAGTACTTC. The encoded protein is CASSPSGAQETQYF.

The rearrangement links TRBV11-3 to TRBJ1-2, with TRBD1 matching 7 bases. The J segment lost 5 bases and the V segment lost 6 bases, leaving 12 bases of the junction unmatched. The CDR3 runs 15 residues. The germline V gene has CDR1 SGHNT and CDR2 YENEEA. The CDR3 nucleotides are TGTGCCAGCAGATGCAAGGGACAGTTCCTTTATGGCTACACCTTC. It specifies CASRCKGQFLYGYTF.

V is TRBV2 and J is TRBJ2-1; a weak D match, TRBD1 (6 bases). V lost 7 bases to trimming and J lost 8 bases, with 15 bases between them. This CDR3 is built from 13 residues. From germline, CDR1 is SNHLY and CDR2 FYNNEI. CDR3 bases: TGTGCCAGCAAGTACCGGGACATGGATGAGCAGTTCTTC. It specifies CASKYRDMDEQFF.

The CDR3 here is CASSFPGNYGYTF. The DNA for the CDR3 is TGTGCCAGCAGTTTTCCAGGGAACTATGGCTACACCTTC. V usage is TRBV27 and J usage is TRBJ1-2; D is perhaps TRBD1 (5 bases). This CDR3 is 13 amino acids long. Germline CDR1 MNHEY, CDR2 SMNVEV (reference sequence). Trimming removed 3 bases from V and 2 bases from J, with 7 bases in between.

The chain combines TRBV19 with TRBJ2-7; 8 bases match TRBD1. With 5 bases clipped from V and 3 bases from J, the junction kept 3 bases outside the gene matches. The CDR3 covers 13 residues. Germline V gene data show CDR1 as LNHDA and CDR2 as SQIVND (reference sequence). The chain's CDR3 is CASSAGTGYEQYF. The CDR3 DNA reads as TGTGCCAGTAGTGCCGGGACAGGCTACGAGCAGTACTTC.

V and J are TRBV7-2 and TRBJ1-2; a weak D match, TRBD1 (5 bases). The germline V and J ends were trimmed by 0 bases and 2 bases, with 10 bases remaining between them. CDR3 length: 15 amino acids. Looked up from germline, CDR1 is SGHTA and CDR2 is FQGNSA. The DNA of the CDR3 is TGTGCCAGCAGCTTAGCAGCCGGGGGGAACTATGGCTACACCTTC. Translating it yields CASSLAAGGNYGYTF.

The rearrangement links TRBV9 to TRBJ2-1, with D maybe TRBD2 (5 bases). The CDR3 is made up of 14 amino acids. Trimming shortened V by 5 bases and J by 0 bases, and 9 bases separated the two germline ends. Germline assignment: CDR1 SGDLS and CDR2 YYNGEE. The CDR3 DNA sequence: TGTGCCAGCAGTGAGGGTGGCTCCTACAATGAGCAGTTCTTC. This sequence encodes CASSEGGSYNEQFF.

The chain recombines TRBV28 with TRBJ1-2; no definite D call. Germline assignment: CDR1 MDHEN and CDR2 SYDVKM. Trimming removed 1 base from V and 3 bases from J, with 15 bases in between. This CDR3 contains 16 residues. CDR3: CASSLLASPFDYGYTF. The CDR3 bases are TGTGCCAGCAGTTTATTGGCTAGCCCATTCGACTATGGCTACACCTTC.

V usage is TRBV15 and J usage is TRBJ1-1; D not certain. V was trimmed by 6 bases and J by 10 bases, leaving 12 bases between them. The CDR3 sequence is 11 residues long. Germline lookup yields CDR1 LNHNV and CDR2 YYDKDF (reference sequence). As DNA, the CDR3 is TGTGCCACCAGTCGCGGGGAGGGAGCTTTCTTT. This codes for CATSRGEGAFF.

This rearrangement joins TRBV5-6 to TRBJ1-2; no definite D call. Trimming pared 0 bases from V and 5 bases from J, leaving 14 bases between. In germline, CDR1 is SGHDT, CDR2 YYEEEE. This CDR3 has 15 amino acids. The CDR3: CASSLDLPGPYGYTF. Here the CDR3 DNA reads TGTGCCAGCAGCTTGGATTTGCCAGGCCCATATGGCTACACCTTC. Full variable domain (remainder filled in from reference TRBV5-6 and TRBJ1-2): DAGVTQSPTHLIKTRGQQVTLRCSPKSGHDTVSWYQQALGQGPQFIFQYYEEEERQRGNFPDRFSGHQFPNYSSELNVNALLLGDSALYLCASSLDLPGPYGYTFGSGTRLTVV.

Here the CDR3 DNA reads TGTGCCAGTAGTATCGGGGGAAATAGCAATCAGCCCCAGCATTTT. Its translation is CASSIGGNSNQPQHF. The chain combines TRBV19 with TRBJ1-5, with D perhaps TRBD1 (5 bases). Germline V gene data show CDR1 as LNHDA and CDR2 as SQIVND (reference sequence). V lost 3 bases and J lost 0, with 9 bases in between. The CDR3 is 15 amino acids.

The chain carries TRBV28 and TRBJ1-2; maybe TRBD1 (5 bases). Trimming left V 6 bases short and J 5 bases short, with 19 bases between. This CDR3 has 15 residues. Germline-derived CDR1 and CDR2 are MDHEN and SYDVKM. CDR3 DNA: TGTGCCAGCAGCGTAAGGCAGGGAATAGGATATGGCTACACCTTC. Amino acid sequence: CASSVRQGIGYGYTF.

This chain uses TRBV30 with TRBJ2-7; D may be TRBD2 (6 bases). The CDR3 runs 14 residues. The V end lost 4 bases, the J end lost 4 bases, and 17 bases lay between the germline ends. Germline V CDR1 and CDR2: GTSNPN, SVGIG (reference sequence). CDR3 region: CAWTGVGTLYEQYF. CDR3 nucleotides: TGTGCCTGGACGGGGGTCGGGACGTTGTACGAGCAGTACTTC. The full variable domain, in which reference TRBV30 and TRBJ2-7 provide the parts outside the CDR3, is SQTIHQWPATLVQPVGSPLSLECTVEGTSNPNLYWYRQAAGRGLQLLFYSVGIGQISSEVPQNLSASRPQDRQFILSSKKLLLSDSGFYLCAWTGVGTLYEQYFGPGTRLTVT.

This chain connects TRBV30 to TRBJ1-4, with D unclear. Germline V gene sequence: CDR1 GTSNPN, CDR2 SVGIG (reference sequence). Trimming stripped 0 bases from V and 8 bases from J, with 16 bases between. This CDR3 spans 15 amino acids. CDR3 bases: TGTGCCTGGAGTGTACTAAGGTCTCCCGGGGAAAAACTGTTTTTT. Translation gives CAWSVLRSPGEKLFF.

V is TRBV7-2 and J is TRBJ2-6; 10 nucleotides agree with TRBD2. CDR3 length: 19 amino acids. The germline V gene encodes CDR1 SGHTA and CDR2 FQGNSA. V dropped 5 bases and J dropped 0; count of bases not matched to a gene: 10. The CDR3 nucleotides are TGTGCCAGCAGCGCACGACTAGCGGGCTCGAGCTCTGGGGCCAACGTCCTGACTTTC. Its protein product is CASSARLAGSSSGANVLTF. The whole variable domain, filled in from reference TRBV7-2 and TRBJ2-6, reads GAGVSQSPSNKVTEKGKDVELRCDPISGHTALYWYRQSLGQGLEFLIYFQGNSAPDKSGLPSDRFSAERTGGSVSTLTIQRTQQEDSAVYLCASSARLAGSSSGANVLTFGAGSRLTVL.

This clone appeared once. V usage is TRBV27 and J usage is TRBJ1-2; TRBD1 agrees at 9 bases. The junction had 10 bases not matched to a gene; V was cut back by 7 bases and J by 4 bases. The germline V gene encodes CDR1 MNHEY and CDR2 SMNVEV (reference sequence). The CDR3 runs 15 residues. The CDR3 coding sequence is TGTGCCAGCATGAGTTGGGACAGGGCACGCTATGGCTACACCTTC. Its protein is CASMSWDRARYGYTF.

The chain employs TRBV5-1 and TRBJ2-2; 7 positions agree with TRBD1. This CDR3 is built from 15 residues. Looked up from germline, CDR1 is SGHRS and CDR2 is YFSETQ. After removal of 3 bases from V and 4 bases from J, the junction contained 6 bases not matched to a gene. The CDR3 DNA sequence: TGCGCCAGCAGCTCGCCACAGGGGAGCACCGGGGAGCTGTTTTTT. As protein: CASSSPQGSTGELFF.

The CDR3 here is CASSRKTGVEYEQYF. CDR3 sequence (DNA): TGTGCCAGCAGCCGGAAGACAGGCGTGGAGTACGAGCAGTACTTC. The rearrangement joins TRBV5-4 to TRBJ2-7, with D tentatively TRBD1 (6 bases). V was pared by 4 bases and J by 4 bases, with 18 bases between. Germline CDR1 SGHNT, CDR2 YYREEE (reference sequence). CDR3 length equals 15 residues.

V gene TRBV23-1 combines with J gene TRBJ1-1; D is unresolved. TRBV23-1 is an open reading frame, and its role is uncertain. This CDR3 has 15 residues. The V end lost 0 bases, the J end lost 1 base, and 9 bases lay between the germline ends. The CDR3 DNA reads TGCGCCAGCAGTCAATCGCGGAACCCGAACACTGAAGCTTTCTTT. It encodes CASSQSRNPNTEAFF.